Listed here are 27 T cell receptor beta chains from one sample, sequenced in a study of OX40 agonist ivuxolimab in advanced cancers. The receptor library was made with the immunoSEQ multiplex PCR assay. The table was pulled from immuneACCESS by TCRdb, which kept in-frame rearrangements only. Such tables lose some clones; where checked, under half of the loss comes from unresolved V genes, and the rest has no known cause. The sample includes 50,000 to 65,000 clones, with roughly 86% observed a single time. The ten top clones hold roughly 5% of the sample. The source material was CD4+ or CD8+ T cells sorted from blood, sampled in a trial of the OX40 agonist ivuxolimab. The receptors stem from an adult with an advanced solid tumor such as melanoma, head and neck, liver or kidney cancer.

The chain uses TRBV19 and TRBJ1-2, with D perhaps matching TRBD1 (6 bases). Looked up from germline, CDR1 is LNHDA and CDR2 is SQIVND (reference sequence). Trimming took 4 bases from V and 2 from J, leaving 29 bases between them. The CDR3 extends over 20 amino acids. CDR3 loop: CASSKVLGYIRADRNYGYTF. The CDR3 DNA reads as TGTGCCAGTAGTAAAGTACTCGGATATATTCGGGCCGACAGGAACTATGGCTACACCTTC. The full variable domain, its missing parts supplied by reference TRBV19 and TRBJ1-2, is DGGITQSPKYLFRKEGQNVTLSCEQNLNHDAMYWYRQDPGQGLRLIYYSQIVNDFQKGDIAEGYSVSREKKESFPLTVTSAQKNPTAFYLCASSKVLGYIRADRNYGYTFGSGTRLTVV.

This chain uses TRBV10-3 with TRBJ2-5; possibly TRBD1 for D (6 bases). The V gene's germline CDR1 is ENHRY and CDR2 SYGVKD. V was shortened by 10 bases and J by 5 bases, with 11 bases between the two germline ends. CDR3 size: 11 residues. DNA of the CDR3: TGTGCCACGTCTCAGGGGGAGACCCAGTACTTC. This translates into CATSQGETQYF.

This clone was seen a few times. This chain links TRBV19 with TRBJ2-7; 7 bases map to TRBD1. The trim removed 5 bases at V and 3 bases at J, leaving 7 bases unmatched. CDR3 length: 14 amino acids. From germline, CDR1 is LNHDA and CDR2 SQIVND (reference sequence). The DNA of the CDR3 is TGTGCCAGTAGTGTCCGGGACAGCAACTACGAGCAGTACTTC. Its translation is CASSVRDSNYEQYF.

The chain joins TRBV28 to TRBJ2-3; D is uncertain. The ends were cut back, 3 bases at V and 3 bases at J, with 7 bases in the middle. CDR1 is MDHEN, CDR2 SYDVKM, per germline. CDR3 length: 13 amino acids. The CDR3 protein is CASSFDGTDTQYF. CDR3 in DNA: TGTGCCAGCAGTTTCGATGGGACAGATACGCAGTATTTT. The full variable domain, its missing parts supplied by reference TRBV28 and TRBJ2-3, is DVKVTQSSRYLVKRTGEKVFLECVQDMDHENMFWYRQDPGLGLRLIYFSYDVKMKEKGDIPEGYSVSREKKERFSLILESASTNQTSMYLCASSFDGTDTQYFGPGTRLTVL.

The V gene is TRBV6-5, the J gene TRBJ1-1; weak D call: TRBD1 (5 bases). V lost 8 bases to trimming and J lost 3 bases, with 16 bases between them. Germline V gene data show CDR1 as MNHEY and CDR2 as SVGAGI. This CDR3 has 14 amino acids. The DNA for the CDR3 is TGTGCCAGCCGCATGGAGGGGAGAGACACTGAAGCTTTCTTT. This sequence encodes CASRMEGRDTEAFF.

The V call is TRBV5-1, the J call TRBJ2-5; D ambiguous. The CDR3 is 13 amino acids. Trimming pared 3 bases from V and 5 bases from J, leaving 11 bases between. CDR1 and CDR2 (germline): SGHRS, YFSETQ. CDR3 DNA: TGCGCCAGCAGCTCCGGTCAGTTGGAGACCCAGTACTTC. This sequence encodes CASSSGQLETQYF.

The chain has TRBV7-2 and TRBJ1-5; 8 bases match TRBD1. With V trimmed by 6 bases and J by 3 bases, 7 bases remained unmatched. The CDR3 runs to 15 residues. Germline lookup yields CDR1 SGHTA and CDR2 FQGNSA. The CDR3 region is CASSSTGGLNQPQHF. In DNA, the CDR3 is TGTGCCAGCAGTTCCACAGGGGGGCTCAATCAGCCCCAGCATTTT.

The chain couples TRBV6-4 to TRBJ1-2; a possible D gene is TRBD1 (5 bases). The CDR3 loop spans 11 amino acids. Between the trimmed V and J ends, which lost 2 bases and 14 bases, there was a span of 12 bases. Per the germline V gene, CDR1 is MRHNA and CDR2 is SNTAGT. For the CDR3, the DNA is TGTGCCAGCAGTGACAATCCGGGGGGTACCTTC. Translation gives CASSDNPGGTF.

V is TRBV27 and J is TRBJ2-1, with TRBD2 as a possible D gene (7 bases). Trimming took 8 bases from V and 8 from J, leaving 19 bases between them. The CDR3 sequence is 14 residues long. From germline, CDR1 is MNHEY and CDR2 SMNVEV (reference sequence). The CDR3 is CASVRVGGGDEQFF. The CDR3 DNA reads TGTGCCAGCGTCCGGGTAGGGGGGGGTGATGAGCAGTTCTTC.

The CDR3 bases are TGTGCCAGCTCACCACCTAGTAGGAGGGAGACCCAGTACTTC. This sequence encodes CASSPPSRRETQYF. V gene TRBV18 combines with J gene TRBJ2-5, with a tentative D call TRBD2 (5 bases). The germline gives CDR1 KGHSH, CDR2 LQKENI. The CDR3 consists of 14 residues. V lost 0 bases to trimming and J lost 5 bases, with 10 bases between them.

The CDR3 DNA is TGTGCCAGCAGTTTTAACAGTCTGGCGACCCAGTACTTC. Amino acid sequence: CASSFNSLATQYF. The chain employs TRBV25-1 and TRBJ2-5; D remains unclear. The germline V gene has CDR1 MGHDK and CDR2 SYGVNS. This CDR3 contains 13 residues. The V end was cut by 5 bases, the J end by 7 bases, with 14 bases between.

Here the CDR3 DNA reads TGTGCCAGTACTAAAGTCTTCGGGGTTTTTGCCACCGGGGAGCTGTTTTTT. Residues: CASTKVFGVFATGELFF. The chain recombines TRBV19 with TRBJ2-2; the D gene is possibly TRBD2 (5 bases). CDR3 length: 17 residues. CDR1 LNHDA and CDR2 SQIVND come from the germline V gene (reference sequence). Trimming stripped 7 bases from V and 4 bases from J, with 22 bases between.

The chain uses TRBV10-3 and TRBJ2-1; D unclear. CDR3 length: 14 residues. CDR1 ENHRY and CDR2 SYGVKD come from the germline V gene. Trimming shortened V by 0 bases and J by 6 bases, and 9 bases separated the two germline ends. The CDR3 here is CAISESGQINEQFF. The CDR3 bases are TGTGCCATCAGTGAGTCCGGCCAGATCAATGAGCAGTTCTTC.

The chain carries TRBV6-4 and TRBJ2-6; D not resolved. The CDR3 is made up of 14 amino acids. Trimming shortened V by 6 bases and J by 0 bases, and 6 bases separated the two germline ends. Germline V gives CDR1 MRHNA, CDR2 SNTAGT. CDR3 in DNA: TGTGCCAGCAGGGAAAACTCTGGGGCCAACGTCCTGACTTTC. It is translated as CASRENSGANVLTF.

The chain carries TRBV7-3 and TRBJ2-1; 11 bases are a match to TRBD1. CDR1 and CDR2 from the germline V gene are SGHTA and FQGTGA. The V gene end was trimmed by 3 bases and the J gene end by 4 bases; junction bases not matched to a gene: 2. CDR3 length equals 15 residues. Written as DNA, the CDR3 is TGTGCCAGCAGCTTGGACAGGGGGCAATACAATGAGCAGTTCTTC. Protein sequence: CASSLDRGQYNEQFF.

The rearrangement uses TRBV7-2 and TRBJ1-4; 9 nucleotides match TRBD1. The CDR3 has 15 amino acids. V lost 5 bases, J lost 5 bases, and 6 bases stayed unmatched. Germline CDR1 and CDR2: SGHTA and FQGNSA. In DNA, the CDR3 is TGTGCCAGCAGCCTAGGACAGGGGACAAATGAAAAACTGTTTTTT. It codes for CASSLGQGTNEKLFF.

The chain uses TRBV18 and TRBJ1-2; D is unclear. CDR3 length equals 15 residues. Germline V CDR1 and CDR2: KGHSH, LQKENI. The ends were cut back, 4 bases at V and 7 bases at J, with 19 bases in the middle. This chain's CDR3 is CASSLVEVTTGGYTF. The CDR3 DNA reads TGTGCCAGCTCACTCGTCGAGGTTACCACGGGTGGCTACACCTTC. The full variable domain, its missing parts supplied by reference TRBV18 and TRBJ1-2, is NAGVMQNPRHLVRRRGQEARLRCSPMKGHSHVYWYRQLPEEGLKFMVYLQKENIIDESGMPKERFSAEFPKEGPSILRIQQVVRGDSAAYFCASSLVEVTTGGYTFGSGTRLTVV.

The gene calls are TRBV6-4 and TRBJ2-3; possibly TRBD2 for D (6 bases). V lost 4 bases to trimming and J lost 0 bases, with 14 bases between them. This CDR3 contains 16 residues. Germline V lookup: CDR1 MRHNA, CDR2 SNTAGT. CDR3 bases: TGTGCCAGCAGTGTGGGACTTTCCTCTAGCACAGATACGCAGTATTTT. Translation gives CASSVGLSSSTDTQYF.

Regarding this clone: Within the sample, other DNA sequences also encode this same CDR3. This chain uses TRBV5-1 with TRBJ1-1; D ambiguous. The V gene's germline CDR1 is SGHRS and CDR2 YFSETQ. V was clipped by 2 bases and J by 2 bases, with 10 bases between them. The CDR3 length is 14 residues. Here the CDR3 DNA reads TGCGCCAGCAGCTTCACCGGGGTTAACACTGAAGCTTTCTTT. Protein sequence: CASSFTGVNTEAFF.

The chain recombines TRBV10-1 with TRBJ2-2, with TRBD1 matching over 7 bases. This CDR3 spans 15 amino acids. The V gene's germline CDR1 is WNHNN and CDR2 SYGVQD (reference sequence). The trim removed 3 bases at V and 0 bases at J, leaving 1 base unmatched. CDR3 DNA sequence: TGCGCCAGCAGTGAAGGGACAGCGAACACCGGGGAGCTGTTTTTT. Translation gives CASSEGTANTGELFF.

The chain joins TRBV28 to TRBJ2-3; possibly TRBD1 or TRBD2 for D (6 bases each). From germline, CDR1 is MDHEN and CDR2 SYDVKM. Between the trimmed V and J ends, which lost 6 bases and 3 bases, there was a span of 16 bases. The CDR3 spans 15 residues. CDR3 protein: CASRERGAQTDTQYF. In nucleotides, the CDR3 is TGTGCCAGCAGGGAAAGGGGGGCCCAAACAGATACGCAGTATTTT.

The rearrangement joins TRBV29-1 to TRBJ2-7; the match to TRBD2 covers 10 bases. Trimming cost V 6 bases and J 6 bases; bases outside gene matches: 5. Per germline, CDR1 SQVTM and CDR2 ANQGSEA. The CDR3 is 12 residues long. CDR3 sequence: CSVSSGSGEQYF. CDR3 sequence (DNA): TGCAGCGTCTCTAGCGGGAGTGGCGAGCAGTACTTC.

This chain uses TRBV7-3 with TRBJ2-6; D is uncertain. The CDR3 covers 17 residues. Germline-derived CDR1 and CDR2 are SGHTA and FQGTGA. V was pared by 4 bases and J by 0 bases, with 13 bases between. CDR3 nucleotides: TGTGCCAGCAGCTCGAATCGGGTACCCTCTGGGGCCAACGTCCTGACTTTC. Translation gives CASSSNRVPSGANVLTF. Full variable domain (remainder filled in from reference TRBV7-3 and TRBJ2-6): GAGVSQTPSNKVTEKGKYVELRCDPISGHTALYWYRQSLGQGPEFLIYFQGTGAADDSGLPNDRFFAVRPEGSVSTLKIQRTERGDSAVYLCASSSNRVPSGANVLTFGAGSRLTVL.

CDR3 protein: CASSVLAANTGELFF. Written as DNA, the CDR3 is TGTGCCAGCAGCGTCCTAGCGGCGAACACCGGGGAGCTGTTTTTT. The V and J genes are TRBV9 and TRBJ2-2; 7 bases line up with TRBD2. V lost 2 bases and J lost 0; bases outside the gene matches: 1. Germline assignment: CDR1 SGDLS and CDR2 YYNGEE. The CDR3 sequence is 15 residues long.

This rearrangement joins TRBV11-2 to TRBJ2-5; 10 bases line up with TRBD2. The J segment lost 7 bases and the V segment lost 2 bases, leaving 10 bases of the junction unmatched. Germline assignment: CDR1 SGHAT and CDR2 FQNNGV. This CDR3 has 16 amino acids. CDR3 protein: CASSLRPSGGLGTQYF. In DNA form, the CDR3 reads TGTGCCAGCAGCTTAAGGCCTAGCGGGGGTCTGGGGACCCAGTACTTC.

Here the CDR3 reads CASSQDQGTSGSGNTIYF. DNA for the CDR3: TGTGCCAGCAGCCAAGATCAGGGAACGTCGGGCTCTGGAAACACCATATATTTT. V and J are TRBV4-2 and TRBJ1-3, with D possibly TRBD1 on 5 matching bases. This CDR3 contains 18 residues. Germline loops: CDR1 LGHNA, CDR2 YNFKEQ. V shed 0 bases and J shed 0 bases, with 15 bases lying between them.

CDR3 bases: TGTGCCATCGCGGCTAGCGTATACAATGAGCAGTTCTTC. It codes for CAIAASVYNEQFF. The chain joins TRBV10-3 to TRBJ2-1; possibly TRBD2 for D (6 bases). Trimming removed 8 bases from V and 4 bases from J, with 12 bases in between. The germline CDR1 and CDR2 sequences are ENHRY and SYGVKD. There are 13 residues in the CDR3.